The T cell receptor delta chain described here comes from a study of gamma-delta chains in newborns, infants, children. For the study at large: Polyclonal expansion of innate γδ T cells after birth follows microbial exposure.

TCRdb made new clone calls on the reads using CATT. The data contain 8,500 to 13,000 delta-chain clones, 3% to 4.5% of them singletons. This clone was observed a few times. This CDR3 has 19 amino acids. V lost 4 bases and J lost 0, with 26 bases in between. Germline loops: CDR1 GEAIGNYY, CDR2 EKD. The receptor was derived from a child who was a newborn, infant or young child, either healthy, febrile or measles-vaccinated (not recorded which). The chain recombines TRDV2 with TRDJ1; maybe TRDD2 (7 bases). Sequenced material: blood. The CDR3 DNA is TGTGCCTGTGATACCATTCCTACTGTTACTGGGAGGCACACCGATAAACTCATCTTT. This gives the protein CACDTIPTVTGRHTDKLIF.